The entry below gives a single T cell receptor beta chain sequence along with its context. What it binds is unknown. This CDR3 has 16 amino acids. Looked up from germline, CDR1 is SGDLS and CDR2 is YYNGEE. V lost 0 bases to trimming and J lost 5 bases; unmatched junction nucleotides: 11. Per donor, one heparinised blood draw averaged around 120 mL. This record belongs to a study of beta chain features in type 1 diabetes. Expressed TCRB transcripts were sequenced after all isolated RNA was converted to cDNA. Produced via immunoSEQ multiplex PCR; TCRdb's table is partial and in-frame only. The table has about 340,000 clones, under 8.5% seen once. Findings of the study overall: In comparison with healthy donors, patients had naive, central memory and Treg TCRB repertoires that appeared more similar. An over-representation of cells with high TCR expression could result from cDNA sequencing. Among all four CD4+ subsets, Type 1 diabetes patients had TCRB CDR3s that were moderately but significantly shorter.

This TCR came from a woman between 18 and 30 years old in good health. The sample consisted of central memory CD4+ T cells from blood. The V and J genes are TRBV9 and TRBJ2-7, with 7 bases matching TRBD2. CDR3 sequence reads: CASSVVARAGTHEQYF. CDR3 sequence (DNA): TGTGCCAGCAGCGTAGTGGCAAGAGCGGGGACCCACGAGCAGTACTTC.